The TCR beta chain under discussion was sequenced for a study of T cells and copy number aberrations in small-cell lung cancer. General study results and limits: A small sample size limited this study; results need validation.

Profiling relied on immunoSEQ multiplex PCR, and the TCRdb table lists in-frame clones only, not all of them. The data show some 1,300 clones, with about four fifths seen just once and roughly 5% held by the top ten. Note on this clone: The antigen remains unidentified.

Germline V gene sequence: CDR1 SGHNT, CDR2 YYREEE (reference sequence). The CDR3 runs to 11 residues. V lost 1 base to trimming and J lost 7 bases, with 3 bases between them. Sequenced sample: tumor tissue. The chain combines TRBV5-4 with TRBJ2-1; D call uncertain. This sequence was found in a woman aged 50 to 60 with small cell lung cancer. CDR3 bases: TGTGCCAGCAGCTTGCGGAATGAGCAGTTCTTC. Amino acids: CASSLRNEQFF. Variable domain in full (rest from reference TRBV5-4 and TRBJ2-1): ETGVTQSPTHLIKTRGQQVTLRCSSQSGHNTVSWYQQALGQGPQFIFQYYREEENGRGNFPPRFSGLQFPNYSSELNVNALELDDSALYLCASSLRNEQFFGPGTRLTVL.